These T cell receptor beta chains were read from a single sample in a study of blood T cell repertoires in COVID-19. Measured with immunoSEQ multiplex PCR; TCRdb has only the in-frame clones, and not every one. The repertoire holds fewer than 200,000 clones, with over 80% as singletons. Sequenced material: peripheral blood. These receptors were collected from a woman in her seventies with acute or convalescent COVID-19. The CDR3 runs from the conserved cysteine through the conserved F or W. Each record gives: CDR3 length, D gene, clone size, V gene, J gene, CDR3 protein, CDR3 DNA. The D gene is left open where the match is weak. Part of the rows lack a size; the others show once, few, many or a class for expanded clones.

cdr3_length: 16
d_call: TRBD2
clone_size: NA
v_call: TRBV7-3
j_call: TRBJ2-1
cdr3_aa: CASSSSGGGSYNEQFF
cdr3_nt: TGTGCCAGCAGCTCCTCCGGGGGGGGCTCCTACAATGAGCAGTTCTTC

cdr3_length: 13
d_call: NA
clone_size: NA
v_call: TRBV10-2
j_call: TRBJ1-2
cdr3_aa: CASSWGGDYGYTF
cdr3_nt: TGCGCCAGCAGTTGGGGGGGAGACTATGGCTACACCTTC

cdr3_length: 14
d_call: NA
clone_size: NA
v_call: TRBV10-2
j_call: TRBJ2-1
cdr3_aa: CASSESARGDEQFF
cdr3_nt: TGCGCCAGCAGTGAGTCAGCCAGGGGCGATGAGCAGTTCTTC

cdr3_length: 13
d_call: TRBD1
clone_size: few
v_call: TRBV19
j_call: TRBJ1-1
cdr3_aa: CASTTGSNTEAFF
cdr3_nt: TGTGCCAGTACGACAGGGTCGAACACTGAAGCTTTCTTT

cdr3_length: 15
d_call: TRBD2
clone_size: NA
v_call: TRBV3-1/TRBV3-2
j_call: TRBJ2-7
cdr3_aa: CASSQDVVAGHEQYF
cdr3_nt: TGTGCCAGCAGCCAAGATGTGGTAGCGGGACATGAGCAGTACTTC

cdr3_length: 15
d_call: TRBD1
clone_size: NA
v_call: TRBV27
j_call: TRBJ1-5
cdr3_aa: CASSPGDRGQQPQHF
cdr3_nt: TGTGCCAGCAGTCCAGGGGACAGGGGGCAGCAGCCCCAGCATTTT

cdr3_length: 14
d_call: TRBD1
clone_size: NA
v_call: TRBV7-2
j_call: TRBJ2-1
cdr3_aa: CASRGTGEYNEQFF
cdr3_nt: TGTGCCAGTCGCGGGACAGGGGAATACAATGAGCAGTTCTTC

cdr3_length: 16
d_call: TRBD2
clone_size: NA
v_call: TRBV20-1
j_call: TRBJ2-5
cdr3_aa: CSASLPTGLAEETQYF
cdr3_nt: TGCAGTGCTAGTCTACCTACGGGACTAGCGGAAGAGACCCAGTACTTC

cdr3_length: 15
d_call: TRBD2
clone_size: NA
v_call: TRBV24-1
j_call: TRBJ2-1
cdr3_aa: CATSDSSGSYYEQFF
cdr3_nt: TGTGCCACCAGTGATTCTAGCGGGAGTTACTATGAGCAGTTCTTC

cdr3_length: 18
d_call: TRBD1
clone_size: once
v_call: TRBV5-1
j_call: TRBJ1-2
cdr3_aa: CASSLVAPGQGASYGYTF
cdr3_nt: TGCGCCAGCAGCTTGGTTGCTCCAGGACAGGGTGCGAGCTATGGCTACACCTTC

cdr3_length: 19
d_call: NA
clone_size: NA
v_call: TRBV6-2/TRBV6-3
j_call: TRBJ1-3
cdr3_aa: CASSLTSGDSNRAGNTIYF
cdr3_nt: TGTGCCAGCAGTCTAACTTCGGGGGACTCCAACAGAGCTGGAAACACCATATATTTT

cdr3_length: 14
d_call: NA
clone_size: NA
v_call: TRBV30
j_call: TRBJ1-6
cdr3_aa: CACQRAGANSPLHF
cdr3_nt: TGTGCCTGCCAGAGGGCGGGGGCTAATTCACCCCTCCACTTT

cdr3_length: 15
d_call: TRBD2
clone_size: NA
v_call: TRBV7-3
j_call: TRBJ2-1
cdr3_aa: CASSWTSGGSNEQFF
cdr3_nt: TGTGCCAGCAGCTGGACTTCGGGAGGGAGCAATGAGCAGTTCTTC

cdr3_length: 16
d_call: TRBD1
clone_size: NA
v_call: TRBV28
j_call: TRBJ1-2
cdr3_aa: CASSLAGTGDFYGYTF
cdr3_nt: TGTGCCAGCAGTTTAGCTGGGACAGGGGACTTCTATGGCTACACCTTC

cdr3_length: 13
d_call: NA
clone_size: NA
v_call: TRBV27
j_call: TRBJ2-5
cdr3_aa: CATSRTEQETQYF
cdr3_nt: TGTGCCACTTCAAGGACAGAACAAGAGACCCAGTACTTC

cdr3_length: 16
d_call: NA
clone_size: few
v_call: TRBV24-1
j_call: TRBJ1-2
cdr3_aa: CATSDSASSDGRSYTF
cdr3_nt: TGTGCCACCAGTGATTCGGCCTCTTCGGACGGGAGGAGCTACACCTTC

cdr3_length: 14
d_call: NA
clone_size: few
v_call: TRBV7-8
j_call: TRBJ2-3
cdr3_aa: CASSSRQRADTQYF
cdr3_nt: TGTGCCAGCAGTTCTAGACAGAGAGCAGATACGCAGTATTTT

cdr3_length: 15
d_call: TRBD1
clone_size: NA
v_call: TRBV7-9
j_call: TRBJ1-1
cdr3_aa: CASSLQGVAVTEAFF
cdr3_nt: TGTGCCAGCAGCTTACAGGGGGTGGCGGTCACTGAAGCTTTCTTT

cdr3_length: 15
d_call: TRBD1
clone_size: NA
v_call: TRBV28
j_call: TRBJ1-2
cdr3_aa: CATCPGTEYLYGYTF
cdr3_nt: TGTGCCACATGCCCTGGGACAGAATACCTCTATGGCTACACCTTC

cdr3_length: 17
d_call: NA
clone_size: few
v_call: TRBV6-1
j_call: TRBJ2-3
cdr3_aa: CASSARRGLGNTDTQYF
cdr3_nt: TGTGCCAGCAGTGCCCGAAGAGGACTCGGGAACACAGATACGCAGTATTTT

cdr3_length: 15
d_call: NA
clone_size: NA
v_call: TRBV9
j_call: TRBJ2-1
cdr3_aa: CASSVEGGSRREQFF
cdr3_nt: TGTGCCAGCAGCGTAGAGGGGGGGTCCCGCCGGGAGCAGTTCTTC

cdr3_length: 16
d_call: NA
clone_size: NA
v_call: TRBV14
j_call: TRBJ2-3
cdr3_aa: CASSQARGPSTDTQYF
cdr3_nt: TGTGCCAGCAGCCAAGCCCGCGGGCCGAGCACAGATACGCAGTATTTT

cdr3_length: 15
d_call: TRBD1
clone_size: NA
v_call: TRBV6-5
j_call: TRBJ2-2
cdr3_aa: CASHPTGVNTGELFF
cdr3_nt: TGTGCCAGCCACCCGACAGGGGTTAACACCGGGGAGCTGTTTTTT

cdr3_length: 15
d_call: NA
clone_size: once
v_call: TRBV6-5
j_call: TRBJ2-3
cdr3_aa: CASSITSGGTDTQYF
cdr3_nt: TGTGCCAGCAGTATCACTTCAGGGGGCACAGATACGCAGTATTTT